The source of this T cell receptor (beta chain) is a study of cytomegalovirus exposure and HLA in healthy donors. With V trimmed by 0 bases and J by 2 bases, 4 bases remained unmatched. Germline V gene lookup returns CDR1 MGHRA and CDR2 YSYEKL. This CDR3 spans 15 amino acids. The PCR contained 60 Vbeta and 13 Jbeta primers. Per the study methods: Later reanalysis found 60 million to 90 million unique TCR beta chains, around 9.9 million of them shared. TCRdb's table, derived via immunoSEQ multiplex PCR, lists solely in-frame clones and lacks some. V and J calls plus clone size are reproduced from that table; the DNA served to infer D and trimming. The data contain almost 200,000 clones, roughly 85% of them singletons. As concerns this clone: Its antigen is not known.

Broader study findings: In a later analysis, HLA-associated TCR beta chains were more clonally expanded than equally common others.

Sequenced input: PBMCs. The clonotype comes from a woman aged 30 to 39 in good health and CMV-seropositive. This chain links TRBV4-1 with TRBJ2-7, with 7 positions matching TRBD2. The CDR3, as DNA: TGCGCCAGCAGCCAAGATTCAAGCGGGGCCTACGAGCAGTACTTC. Translated: CASSQDSSGAYEQYF.